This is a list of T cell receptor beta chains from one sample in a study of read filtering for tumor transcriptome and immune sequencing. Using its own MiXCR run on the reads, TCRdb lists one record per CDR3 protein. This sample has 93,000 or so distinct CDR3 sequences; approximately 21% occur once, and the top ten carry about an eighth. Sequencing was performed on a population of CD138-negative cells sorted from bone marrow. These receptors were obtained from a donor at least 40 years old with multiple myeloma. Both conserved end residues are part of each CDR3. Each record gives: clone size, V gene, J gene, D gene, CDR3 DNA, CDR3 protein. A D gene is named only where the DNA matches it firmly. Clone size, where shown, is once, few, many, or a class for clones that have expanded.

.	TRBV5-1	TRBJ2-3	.	TGCGCCAGCACATGGGGAGATCGACCTTCGCAGTATTTT	CASTWGDRPSQYF
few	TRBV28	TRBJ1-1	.	TGTGCCAGCATTCGGCCCCAGAACACTGAAGCTTTCTTT	CASIRPQNTEAFF
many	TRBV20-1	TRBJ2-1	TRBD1	TGCAGTGCCTCAAGACAGGGGTACAATGAGCAGTTCTTC	CSASRQGYNEQFF
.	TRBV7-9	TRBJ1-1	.	TGTGCCAGCAGCGGCCGACGGCGGGGGCTTTCTAACACTGAAGCTTTCTTT	CASSGRRRGLSNTEAFF
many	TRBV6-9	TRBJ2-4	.	TGTGCCAGCAGTTATTCGCCGGGGCGAGAGAGAAACATTCAGTACTTC	CASSYSPGRERNIQYF
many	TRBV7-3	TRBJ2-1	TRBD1	TGTGCCAGCAGCTCTAGGGGGCGCGAAAATGAGCAGTTCTTC	CASSSRGRENEQFF
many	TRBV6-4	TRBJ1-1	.	TGTGCCAGCAGTGACTCGATGAAGAACACTGAAGCTTTCTTT	CASSDSMKNTEAFF
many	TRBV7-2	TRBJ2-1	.	TGTGCCAGCAGCTCCCCCCGCGGGCACTCCCAATACAATGAGCAGTTCTTC	CASSSPRGHSQYNEQFF
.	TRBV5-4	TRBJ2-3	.	TGTGCCAGCAGCTTGACCTACCTAAGGACAGATACGCAGTATTTT	CASSLTYLRTDTQYF
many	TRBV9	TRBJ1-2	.	TGTGCCAGCAGTGCAGGCCAGTATTATGGCTACACCTTC	CASSAGQYYGYTF
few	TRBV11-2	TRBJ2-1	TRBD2	TGTGCCAGCAGCTTCCCCCTTGGTAGCGGGGCCTTTAGCTCCTACAATGAGCAGTTCTTC	CASSFPLGSGAFSSYNEQFF
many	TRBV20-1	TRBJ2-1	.	TGCAGTGCCCAGGGCTACAATGAGCAGTTCTTC	CSAQGYNEQFF
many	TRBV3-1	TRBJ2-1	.	TGTGCCAGCAGCCCCCGACCAGCGAGGGGCAATGAGCAGTTCTTC	CASSPRPARGNEQFF
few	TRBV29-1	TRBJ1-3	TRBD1	TGCAGCGTTGAGAGGGGGCGAGGTGGAAACACCATATATTTT	CSVERGRGGNTIYF
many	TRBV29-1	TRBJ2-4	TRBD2	TGCAGCGTTGAAGTAACTAGCGGAAACATTCAGTACTTC	CSVEVTSGNIQYF
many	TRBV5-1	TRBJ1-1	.	TGCGCCAGCAGCTTGGCTCCGGGGGCGAACACTGAAGCTTTCTTT	CASSLAPGANTEAFF
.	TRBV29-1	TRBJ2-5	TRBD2	TGCAGCGTTGAAGATTTCGCGGGGGGGCGAGGAGAGACCCAGTACTTC	CSVEDFAGGRGETQYF
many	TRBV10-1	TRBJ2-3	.	TGCGCCAGCAGTGAACGGGGGAGAGATACGCAGTATTTT	CASSERGRDTQYF
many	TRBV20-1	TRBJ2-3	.	TGCAGTGCTAGTGAAATATCTACGCAGTATTTT	CSASEISTQYF
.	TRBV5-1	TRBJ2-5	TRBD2	TGCGCCAGCAGCGCTCGGGGGGGCCCAGGGGAGACCCAGTACTTC	CASSARGGPGETQYF
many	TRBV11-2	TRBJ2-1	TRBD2	TGTGCCAGCAGCTTCCCTAGCGGGGGCAGATCCTACAATGAGCAGTTCTTC	CASSFPSGGRSYNEQFF
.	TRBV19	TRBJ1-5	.	TGTGCCAGTAAAGGTTCTCCCCAGTACCAGCCCCAGCATTTT	CASKGSPQYQPQHF
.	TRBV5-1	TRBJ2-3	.	TGCGCCAGCAGCTTACCCCGGGACCAGATCACAGATACGCAGTATTTT	CASSLPRDQITDTQYF
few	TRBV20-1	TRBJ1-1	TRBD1	TGCAGTGCTAGATTGGGACAGACCCCCTCGGCTTTCTTT	CSARLGQTPSAFF
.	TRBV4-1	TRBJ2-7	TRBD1	TGCGCCAGCAGCCAAAACAGGGGACAGGGAAACAACGAGCAGTACTTC	CASSQNRGQGNNEQYF
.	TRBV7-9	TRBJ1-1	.	TGTGCCAGCAGCTTAGCAGGGGCGCACACTGAAGCTTTCTTT	CASSLAGAHTEAFF
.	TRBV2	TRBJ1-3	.	TGTGCCAGCAGTGAATATCGATCTGGAAACACCATATATTTT	CASSEYRSGNTIYF
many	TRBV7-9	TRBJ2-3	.	TGTGCCAGCAGAGTTGGTGGGGATACGCAGTATTTT	CASRVGGDTQYF
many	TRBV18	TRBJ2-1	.	TGTGCCAGCTCGCTGGGGCCTCAAGGGGATGAGCAGTTCTTC	CASSLGPQGDEQFF
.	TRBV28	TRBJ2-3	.	TGTGCCAGCAGTTTCCGAGATACGAAGTATTTT	CASSFRDTKYF
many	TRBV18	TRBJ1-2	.	TGTGCCAGCTCACCGACAGGATCTAACTACGGCTACACCTTC	CASSPTGSNYGYTF
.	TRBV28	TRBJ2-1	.	TGTGCCAGCATGGGGGGGCCCCATTATTACAATGAGCAGTTCTTC	CASMGGPHYYNEQFF
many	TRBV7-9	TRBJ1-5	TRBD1	TGTGCCAGCAGCCTAGGACAGGGGACCCAGCATTTT	CASSLGQGTQHF
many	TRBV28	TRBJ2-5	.	TGTGCCAGCAGTTTTCTCGGGGGCCTAGGGACCCAGTACTTC	CASSFLGGLGTQYF
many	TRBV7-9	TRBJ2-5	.	TGTGCCAGCAGCTTAGCGCAAGAGACCCAGTACTTC	CASSLAQETQYF
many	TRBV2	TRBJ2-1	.	TGTGCCAGCAGTGAAGGACGGGGCACGGGCAATGAGCAGTTCTTC	CASSEGRGTGNEQFF
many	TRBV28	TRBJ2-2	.	TGTGCCAGCAGCTCTCGTACGGGGGAGCTGTTTTTT	CASSSRTGELFF
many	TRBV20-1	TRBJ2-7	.	TGCAGTGCCCTCCGGAGAACCTACGAGCAGTACTTC	CSALRRTYEQYF
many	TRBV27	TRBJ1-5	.	TGTGCCAGCAGCCCTGGCCTAAAAGGTCAGCCCCAGCATTTT	CASSPGLKGQPQHF
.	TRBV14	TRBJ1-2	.	TGTGTCAGCAGCCAAGCCAACAGAAAGTTAGCTAACTATGGCTACACCTTC	CVSSQANRKLANYGYTF
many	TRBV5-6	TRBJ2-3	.	TGTGCCAGCAGCCCGATGACCAGGGGCTTCGCAGATACGCAGTATTTT	CASSPMTRGFADTQYF
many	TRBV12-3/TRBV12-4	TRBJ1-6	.	TGTGCCAGCAGTCCCGGGCTGGGTAGAGTTTCACCCCTCCACTTT	CASSPGLGRVSPLHF
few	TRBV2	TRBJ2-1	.	TGTGCCAGCAGTGTTCAAGGGTATGAGCAGTTCTTC	CASSVQGYEQFF
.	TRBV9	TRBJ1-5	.	TGTGCCAGCAGCGCGGCCCCAAATCAGCCCCAGCATTTT	CASSAAPNQPQHF
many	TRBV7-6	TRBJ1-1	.	TGTGCCAGCAGCTTAGCGGGGAAAGCGAACACTGAAGCTTTCTTT	CASSLAGKANTEAFF
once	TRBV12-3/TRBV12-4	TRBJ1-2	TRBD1	TGTGCCAGCAGTTGCCAAAGGACAGGACTCAATGGCTACACCTTC	CASSCQRTGLNGYTF
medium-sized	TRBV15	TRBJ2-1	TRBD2	TGTGCCACCAACCGGGGGGGGATCGACAATGAGCAGTTCTTC	CATNRGGIDNEQFF
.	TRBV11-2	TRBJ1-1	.	TGTGCCAGCAGCTTAATAGGGACATTGAACACTGAAGCTTTCTTT	CASSLIGTLNTEAFF